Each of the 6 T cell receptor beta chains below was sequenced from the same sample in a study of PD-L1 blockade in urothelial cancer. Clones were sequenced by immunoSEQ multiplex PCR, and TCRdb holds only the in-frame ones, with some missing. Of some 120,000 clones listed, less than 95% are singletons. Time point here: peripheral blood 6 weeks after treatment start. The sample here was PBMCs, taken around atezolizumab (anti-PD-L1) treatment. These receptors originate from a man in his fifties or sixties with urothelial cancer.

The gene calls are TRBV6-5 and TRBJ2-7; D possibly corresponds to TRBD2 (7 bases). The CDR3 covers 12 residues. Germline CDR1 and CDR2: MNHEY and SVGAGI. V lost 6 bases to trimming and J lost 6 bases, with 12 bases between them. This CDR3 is CASSRGAGEQYF. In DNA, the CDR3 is TGTGCCAGCAGCCGGGGGGCCGGCGAGCAGTACTTC.

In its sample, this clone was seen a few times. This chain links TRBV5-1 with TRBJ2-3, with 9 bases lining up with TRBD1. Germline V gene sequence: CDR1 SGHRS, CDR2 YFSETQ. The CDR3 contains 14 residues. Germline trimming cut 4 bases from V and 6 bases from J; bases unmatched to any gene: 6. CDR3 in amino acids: CASSPGQGGDTQYF. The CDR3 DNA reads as TGCGCCAGCAGCCCGGGACAGGGTGGCGATACGCAGTATTTT.

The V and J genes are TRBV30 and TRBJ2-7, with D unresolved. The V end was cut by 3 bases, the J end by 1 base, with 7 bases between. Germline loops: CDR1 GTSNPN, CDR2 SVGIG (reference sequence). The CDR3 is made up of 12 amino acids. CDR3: CAWSYASYEQYF. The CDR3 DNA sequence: TGTGCCTGGAGCTACGCGTCCTACGAGCAGTACTTC.

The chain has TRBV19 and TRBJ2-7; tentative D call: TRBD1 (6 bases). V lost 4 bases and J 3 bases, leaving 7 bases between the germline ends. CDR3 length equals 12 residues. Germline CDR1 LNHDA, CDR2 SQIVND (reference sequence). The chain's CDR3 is CASSNRDYEQYF. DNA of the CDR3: TGTGCCAGTAGTAACAGGGACTACGAGCAGTACTTC.

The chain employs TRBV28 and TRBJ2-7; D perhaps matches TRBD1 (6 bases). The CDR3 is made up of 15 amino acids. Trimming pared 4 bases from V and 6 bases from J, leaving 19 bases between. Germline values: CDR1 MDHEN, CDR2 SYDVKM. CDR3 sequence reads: CASSSRTGLVFEQYF. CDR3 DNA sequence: TGTGCCAGCAGTTCGAGAACAGGGCTAGTCTTCGAGCAGTACTTC.

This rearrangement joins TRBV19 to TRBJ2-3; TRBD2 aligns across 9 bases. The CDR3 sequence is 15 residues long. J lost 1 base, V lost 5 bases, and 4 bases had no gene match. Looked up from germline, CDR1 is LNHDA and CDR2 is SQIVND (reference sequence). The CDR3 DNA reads TGTGCCAGTAGTCCTTGGACTAGCGGCACAGATACGCAGTATTTT. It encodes CASSPWTSGTDTQYF.